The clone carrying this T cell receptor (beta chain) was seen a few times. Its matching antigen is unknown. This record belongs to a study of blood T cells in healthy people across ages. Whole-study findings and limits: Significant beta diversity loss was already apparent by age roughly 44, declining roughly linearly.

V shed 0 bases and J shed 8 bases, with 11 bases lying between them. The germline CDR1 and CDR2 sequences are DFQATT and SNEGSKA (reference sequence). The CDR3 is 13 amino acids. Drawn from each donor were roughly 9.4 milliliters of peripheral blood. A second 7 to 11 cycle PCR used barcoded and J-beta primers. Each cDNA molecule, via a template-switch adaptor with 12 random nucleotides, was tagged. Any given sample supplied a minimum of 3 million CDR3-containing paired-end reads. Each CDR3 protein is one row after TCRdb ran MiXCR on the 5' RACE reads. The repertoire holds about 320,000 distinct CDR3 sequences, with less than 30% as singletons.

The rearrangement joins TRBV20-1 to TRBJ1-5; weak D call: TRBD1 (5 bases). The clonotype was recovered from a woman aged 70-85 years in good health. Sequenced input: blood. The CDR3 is CSARDTQGKPQHF. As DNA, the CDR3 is TGCAGTGCTAGAGACACCCAGGGAAAGCCCCAGCATTTT.